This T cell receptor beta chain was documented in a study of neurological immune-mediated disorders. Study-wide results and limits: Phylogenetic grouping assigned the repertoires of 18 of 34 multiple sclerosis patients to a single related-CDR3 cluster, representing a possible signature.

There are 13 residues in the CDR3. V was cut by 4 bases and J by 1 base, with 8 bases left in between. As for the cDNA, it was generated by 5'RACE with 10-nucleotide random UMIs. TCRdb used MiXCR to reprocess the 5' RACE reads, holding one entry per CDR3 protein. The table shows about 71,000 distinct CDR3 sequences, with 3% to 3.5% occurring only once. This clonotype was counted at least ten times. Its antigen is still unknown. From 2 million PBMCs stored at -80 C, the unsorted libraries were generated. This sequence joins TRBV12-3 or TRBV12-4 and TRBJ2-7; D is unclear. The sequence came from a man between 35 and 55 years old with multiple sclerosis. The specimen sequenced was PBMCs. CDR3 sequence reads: CASSWRASYEQYF. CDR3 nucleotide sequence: TGTGCCAGCAGTTGGAGAGCTTCCTACGAGCAGTACTTC.